The present TCR beta chain was sequenced within a study of blood T cells in healthy people across ages. Turning to the study itself: About one barcoded beta molecule per two T cells came from capture by template switching.

PCR was performed a second time for roughly 6 to 12 cycles using a sample-barcoded 5' primer and a J-beta primer mix. From the 5' RACE reads, TCRdb called clonotypes with MiXCR, one entry per CDR3 protein. The data hold 1.5 million to 2 million distinct CDR3 sequences, with about 35% observed a single time. Study conclusions and caveats: Naive CD4+ cells and diversity were both higher in long-lived donors than in aged donors. Investigators treated diversity estimates from one million T cells as underestimates.

Isolating PBMCs gave at least 6.5 million of these cells per sample. The CDR3 loop spans 12 amino acids. Looked up from germline, CDR1 is SGHRS and CDR2 is YFSETQ. This clonotype was seen at least ten times. Its matching antigen is unknown. A read error may account for a junction end that differs from germline. The receptor was isolated from a woman younger than 45 in good health. The sample taken for sequencing was blood. The gene calls are TRBV5-1 and TRBJ1-1, with a tentative D call TRBD1 (5 bases). The CDR3 DNA sequence: TGTGCCAGCAGCCGGGGGGACACTGAAGCTTTCTTT. Translated: CASSRGDTEAFF.